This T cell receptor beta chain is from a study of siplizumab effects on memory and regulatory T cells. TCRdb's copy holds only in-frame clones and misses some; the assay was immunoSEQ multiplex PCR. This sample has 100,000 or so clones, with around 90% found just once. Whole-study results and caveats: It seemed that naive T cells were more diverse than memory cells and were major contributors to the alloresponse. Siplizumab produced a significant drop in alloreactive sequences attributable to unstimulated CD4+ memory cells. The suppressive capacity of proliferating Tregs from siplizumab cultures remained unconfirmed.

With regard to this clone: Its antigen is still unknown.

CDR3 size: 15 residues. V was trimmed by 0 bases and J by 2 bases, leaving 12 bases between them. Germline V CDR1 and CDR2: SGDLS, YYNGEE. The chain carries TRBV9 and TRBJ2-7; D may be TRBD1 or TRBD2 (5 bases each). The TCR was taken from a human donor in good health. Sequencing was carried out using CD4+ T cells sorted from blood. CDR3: CASSVVSRDAYEQYF. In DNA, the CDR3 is TGTGCCAGCAGCGTAGTCAGCAGGGACGCCTACGAGCAGTACTTC.